This T cell receptor beta chain was observed in a study of blood T cell repertoires in COVID-19. Study summary: The United States, Italy and Spain supplied acute and convalescent COVID-19 samples. In each case, the material was cDNA or gDNA derived from T cells, B-cell-depleted T cells, or PBMCs.

This clone was found once. The same CDR3 can be traced to other DNA sequences in this sample. Original processing methods: Amplified reference gene primers provided the basis for estimating nucleated cell counts. The table came from immunoSEQ multiplex PCR; TCRdb's copy has only in-frame clones and leaves some out. V and J calls and clone size follow that table, whereas D and trimming were derived from the DNA. The sample carries fewer than 250,000 clones, approximately 90% recorded once. The sequenced sample was peripheral blood. This receptor was taken from a man between 65 and 85 years old with acute or convalescent COVID-19.

The CDR3 region is CAISTGQGNTEAFF. The CDR3 DNA is TGTGCCATCAGTACGGGACAGGGTAACACTGAAGCTTTCTTT. The chain combines TRBV10-3 with TRBJ1-1, with 9 positions matching TRBD1. Trimming removed 5 bases from V and 2 bases from J; junction bases left unmatched: 3. Per the germline V gene, CDR1 is ENHRY and CDR2 is SYGVKD. The CDR3 has 14 residues.